These T cell receptor beta chains were read from a single sample in a study of blood T cell repertoires in COVID-19. TCRdb's copy holds only in-frame clones and misses some; the assay was immunoSEQ multiplex PCR. The data contain some 300,000 clones, 90% of them singletons. Sequencing was done on a sample of PBMCs or T cells enriched from blood (not recorded which). All receptors derive from a woman aged 18-30 years with acute COVID-19. CDR3s include the opening cysteine and the closing phenylalanine or tryptophan.

CDR3 length: 12; J gene: TRBJ1-2; V gene: TRBV29-1; CDR3 protein: CSVGGASYGYTF
CDR3 length: 16; J gene: TRBJ2-3; V gene: TRBV25-1; CDR3 protein: CASSVGRDRYTDTQYF
CDR3 length: 14; J gene: TRBJ2-1; V gene: TRBV28; CDR3 protein: CASSLSGAYNEQFF
CDR3 length: 14; J gene: TRBJ2-1; V gene: TRBV2; CDR3 protein: CASSEGQTYNEQFF
CDR3 length: 16; J gene: TRBJ1-6; V gene: TRBV28; CDR3 protein: CASSLLGGRKDSPLHF
CDR3 length: 16; J gene: TRBJ2-1; V gene: TRBV18; CDR3 protein: CASSPPGQGLRGEQFF
CDR3 length: 15; J gene: TRBJ2-6; V gene: TRBV28; CDR3 protein: CASSLSGSGANVLTF
CDR3 length: 13; J gene: TRBJ1-5; V gene: TRBV6-5; CDR3 protein: CASAGKPRGPQHF
CDR3 length: 14; J gene: TRBJ2-1; V gene: TRBV7-2; CDR3 protein: CASGSSGSRNEQFF
CDR3 length: 15; J gene: TRBJ1-2; V gene: TRBV7-9; CDR3 protein: CASSLSQGEHYGYTF
CDR3 length: 19; J gene: TRBJ2-7; V gene: TRBV28; CDR3 protein: CASSLWSQTGTSGSYEQYF
CDR3 length: 15; J gene: TRBJ1-1; V gene: TRBV5-5; CDR3 protein: CASSAPGGLGTEAFF
CDR3 length: 14; J gene: TRBJ2-7; V gene: TRBV7-8; CDR3 protein: CASSSQQGIYEQYF
CDR3 length: 13; J gene: TRBJ1-3; V gene: TRBV11-2; CDR3 protein: CASSEFAGYTIYF
CDR3 length: 14; J gene: TRBJ2-2; V gene: TRBV28; CDR3 protein: CASSFRGYTGELFF
CDR3 length: 12; J gene: TRBJ1-2; V gene: TRBV6-5; CDR3 protein: CASSSGTFGYTF
CDR3 length: 14; J gene: TRBJ2-5; V gene: TRBV5-1; CDR3 protein: CASSLGGLRETQYF
CDR3 length: 15; J gene: TRBJ1-5; V gene: TRBV2; CDR3 protein: CASNDRSQSNQPQHF
CDR3 length: 15; J gene: TRBJ2-1; V gene: TRBV7-2; CDR3 protein: CASSTGGLSYNEQFF
CDR3 length: 14; J gene: TRBJ1-1; V gene: TRBV6-5; CDR3 protein: CASSLTRADREAFF
CDR3 length: 17; J gene: TRBJ2-5; V gene: TRBV9; CDR3 protein: CASSVGTSGRGRETQYF
CDR3 length: 14; J gene: TRBJ1-3; V gene: TRBV28; CDR3 protein: CASRPTGAGNTIYF
CDR3 length: 13; J gene: TRBJ1-5; V gene: TRBV6-5; CDR3 protein: CASTSESNQPQHF
CDR3 length: 12; J gene: TRBJ2-1; V gene: TRBV5-1; CDR3 protein: CASSWEGQTHFF
CDR3 length: 13; J gene: TRBJ2-3; V gene: TRBV24-1; CDR3 protein: CATSDLYGDTQYF
CDR3 length: 15; J gene: TRBJ1-5; V gene: TRBV6-5; CDR3 protein: CASSYSGAGNQPQHF
CDR3 length: 19; J gene: TRBJ2-5; V gene: TRBV7-2; CDR3 protein: CASSLGRVPGQGRGETQYF
CDR3 length: 15; J gene: TRBJ1-1; V gene: TRBV7-3; CDR3 protein: CASSLTQIANTEAFF
CDR3 length: 14; J gene: TRBJ1-1; V gene: TRBV7-6; CDR3 protein: CASSFQGVGTEAFF
CDR3 length: 15; J gene: TRBJ1-4; V gene: TRBV19; CDR3 protein: CASSLGLPPNEKLFF
CDR3 length: 17; J gene: TRBJ1-5; V gene: TRBV28; CDR3 protein: CASSPERGRLSNQPQHF
CDR3 length: 14; J gene: TRBJ1-2; V gene: TRBV11-2; CDR3 protein: CASSWDRAGDGYTF
CDR3 length: 12; J gene: TRBJ1-4; V gene: TRBV30; CDR3 protein: CALQTGPEKLFF